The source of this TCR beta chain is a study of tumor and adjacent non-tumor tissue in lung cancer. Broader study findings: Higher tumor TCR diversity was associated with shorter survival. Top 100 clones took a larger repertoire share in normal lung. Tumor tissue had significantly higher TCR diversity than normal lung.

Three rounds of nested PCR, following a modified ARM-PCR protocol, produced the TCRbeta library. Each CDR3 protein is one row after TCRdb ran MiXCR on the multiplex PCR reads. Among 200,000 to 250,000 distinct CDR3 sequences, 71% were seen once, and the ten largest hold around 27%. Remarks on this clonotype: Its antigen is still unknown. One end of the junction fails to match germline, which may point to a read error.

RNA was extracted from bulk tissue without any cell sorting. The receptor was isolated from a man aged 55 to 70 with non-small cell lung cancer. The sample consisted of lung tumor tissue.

The CDR3 nucleotides are TGTACCAGCAGCTCCCGGGAGATCTCCCACAATGAGCAGTTTTTC. Protein: CTSSSREISHNEQFF. This chain links TRBV11-3 with TRBJ2-1, with a weak D call TRBD2 (6 bases). CDR3 size: 15 residues. In germline, CDR1 is SGHNT, CDR2 YENEEA.